The sequence of this TCR beta chain was determined in a study of T-cell memory formation after mild COVID-19. Study overall: Largely, the TCR clusters proved donor specific.

Overall study findings and caveats: The appearance of some responding clones in pre-infection memory suggested that cross-reactive memory joined.

V lost 5 bases and J lost 1; bases outside the gene matches: 1. The CDR3 spans 15 residues. Germline-derived CDR1 and CDR2 are SGHRS and YFSETQ. One entry per CDR3 protein results from TCRdb running MiXCR on the 5' RACE reads. In the table there are roughly 450,000 distinct CDR3 sequences, 15% to 20% of which are singletons. This clonotype was picked up many times. As yet, its antigen is unknown. Sequenced input: PBMCs or a T cell subset sorted from them (not recorded which). The chain carries TRBV5-1 and TRBJ2-3, with 13 nucleotides matching TRBD2. The clonotype originates from an adult woman who had mild COVID-19 (a few samples of this study predate the infection). Cell type and time point are not known. The CDR3 spells CASRGLAGRTDTQYF. The DNA of the CDR3 is TGCGCCAGCAGGGGACTAGCGGGGCGCACAGATACGCAGTATTTT.